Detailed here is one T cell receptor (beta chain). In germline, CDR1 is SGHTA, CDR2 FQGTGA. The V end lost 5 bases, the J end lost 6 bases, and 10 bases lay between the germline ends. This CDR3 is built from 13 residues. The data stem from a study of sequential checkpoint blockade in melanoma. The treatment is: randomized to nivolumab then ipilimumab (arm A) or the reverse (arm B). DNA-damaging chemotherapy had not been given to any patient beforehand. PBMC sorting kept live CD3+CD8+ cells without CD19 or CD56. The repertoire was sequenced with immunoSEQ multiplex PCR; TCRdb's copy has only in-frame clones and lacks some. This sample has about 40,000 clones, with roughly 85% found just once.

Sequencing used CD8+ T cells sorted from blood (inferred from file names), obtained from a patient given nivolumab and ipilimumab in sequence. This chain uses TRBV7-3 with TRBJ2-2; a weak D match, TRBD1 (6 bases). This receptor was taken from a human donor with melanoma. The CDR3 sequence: CASSQTGSGELFF. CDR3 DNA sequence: TGTGCCAGCAGCCAAACAGGGTCCGGGGAGCTGTTTTTT.